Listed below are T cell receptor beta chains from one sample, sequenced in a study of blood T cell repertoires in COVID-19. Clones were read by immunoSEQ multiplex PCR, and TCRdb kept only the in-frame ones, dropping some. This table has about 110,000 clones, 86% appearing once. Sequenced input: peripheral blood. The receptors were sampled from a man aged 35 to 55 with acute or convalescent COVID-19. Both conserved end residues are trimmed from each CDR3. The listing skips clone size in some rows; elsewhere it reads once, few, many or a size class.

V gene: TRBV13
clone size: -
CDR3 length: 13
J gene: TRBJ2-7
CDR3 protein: ASSSPGQGHYEQY

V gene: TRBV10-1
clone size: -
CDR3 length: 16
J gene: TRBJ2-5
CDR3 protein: ASSDQGLAGTEGETQY

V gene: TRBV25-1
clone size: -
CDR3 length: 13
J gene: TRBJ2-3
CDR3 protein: ASSETRLGTDTQY

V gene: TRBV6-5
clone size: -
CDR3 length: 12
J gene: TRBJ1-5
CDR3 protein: ASTQSYSNQPQH

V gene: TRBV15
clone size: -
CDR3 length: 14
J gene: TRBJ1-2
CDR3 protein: ATMSTGGEGHYGYT

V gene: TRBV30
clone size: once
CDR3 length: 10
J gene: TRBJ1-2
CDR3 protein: AWTAASYGYT

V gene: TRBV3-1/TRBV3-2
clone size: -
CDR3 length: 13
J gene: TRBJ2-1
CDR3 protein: ASSHWNRANNEQF

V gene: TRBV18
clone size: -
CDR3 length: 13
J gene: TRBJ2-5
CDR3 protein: ASSPGTGVQETQY

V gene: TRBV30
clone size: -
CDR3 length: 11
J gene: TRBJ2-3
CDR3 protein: AWRLAATDTQY

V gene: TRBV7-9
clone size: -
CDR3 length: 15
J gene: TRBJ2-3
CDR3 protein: ASSLDVGTTSTDTQY

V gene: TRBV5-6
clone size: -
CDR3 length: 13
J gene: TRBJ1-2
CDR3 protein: ASSLFRGGAYGYT

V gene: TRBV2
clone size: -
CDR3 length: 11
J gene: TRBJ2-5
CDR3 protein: ASRASGGETQY

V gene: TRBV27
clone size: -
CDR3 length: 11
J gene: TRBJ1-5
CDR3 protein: ASSYGSEQPQH

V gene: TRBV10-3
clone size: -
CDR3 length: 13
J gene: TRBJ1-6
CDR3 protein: AISVLGQYNSPLH

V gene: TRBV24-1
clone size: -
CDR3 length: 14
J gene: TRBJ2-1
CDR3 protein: ATSDLQQGSRDEQF

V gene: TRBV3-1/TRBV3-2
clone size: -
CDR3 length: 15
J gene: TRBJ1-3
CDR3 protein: ASSQADISLSGNTIY

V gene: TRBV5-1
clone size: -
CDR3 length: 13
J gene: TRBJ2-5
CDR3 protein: ASSLRWGPGETQY

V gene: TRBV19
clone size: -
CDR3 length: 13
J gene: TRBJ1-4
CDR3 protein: ASSKLQGGVEKLF

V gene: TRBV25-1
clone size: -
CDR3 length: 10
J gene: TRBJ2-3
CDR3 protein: ASVQGIDTQY

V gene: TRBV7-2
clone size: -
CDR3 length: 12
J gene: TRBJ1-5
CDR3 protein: ASSLGAVNQPQH

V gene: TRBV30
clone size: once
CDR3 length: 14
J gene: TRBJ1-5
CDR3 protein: AWRAGVGYSNQPQH

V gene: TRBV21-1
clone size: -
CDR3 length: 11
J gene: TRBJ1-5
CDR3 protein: ASSFRKGTGDH

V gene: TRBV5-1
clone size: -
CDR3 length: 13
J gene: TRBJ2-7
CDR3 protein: ASSQSATGTYEQY

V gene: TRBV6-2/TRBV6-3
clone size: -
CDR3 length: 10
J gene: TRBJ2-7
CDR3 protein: ASSDRTYEQY

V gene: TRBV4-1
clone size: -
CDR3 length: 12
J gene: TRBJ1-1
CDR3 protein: ASSLGAWGTEAF

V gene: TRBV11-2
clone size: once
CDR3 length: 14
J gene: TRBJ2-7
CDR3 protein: ASSLDGGVGGYEQY

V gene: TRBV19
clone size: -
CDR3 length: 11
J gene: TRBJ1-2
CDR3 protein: ASSETGYYGYT

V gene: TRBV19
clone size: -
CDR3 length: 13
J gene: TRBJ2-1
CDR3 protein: ASSIARGSYNEQF

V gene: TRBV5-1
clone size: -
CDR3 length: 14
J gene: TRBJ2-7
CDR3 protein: ASSSSQGVQIYEQY

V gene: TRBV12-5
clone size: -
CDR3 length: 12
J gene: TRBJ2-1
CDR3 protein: ASGLSAGESEQF

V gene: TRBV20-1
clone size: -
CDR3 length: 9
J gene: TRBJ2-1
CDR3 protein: SAATNNEQF

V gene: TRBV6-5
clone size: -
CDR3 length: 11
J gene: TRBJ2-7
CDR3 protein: ASRAQGEYEQY

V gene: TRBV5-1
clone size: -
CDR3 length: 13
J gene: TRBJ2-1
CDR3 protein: ASSLDSPSYNEQF

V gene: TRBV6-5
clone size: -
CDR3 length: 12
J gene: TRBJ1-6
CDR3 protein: ASAAGQGNSPLH

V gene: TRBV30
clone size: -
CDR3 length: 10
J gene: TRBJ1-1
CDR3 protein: AWRTVGTEAF

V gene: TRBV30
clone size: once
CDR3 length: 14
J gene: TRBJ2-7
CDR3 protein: AWSNTFFADSYEQY

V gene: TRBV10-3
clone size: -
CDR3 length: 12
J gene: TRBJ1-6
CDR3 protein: AISDRSSDSPLH

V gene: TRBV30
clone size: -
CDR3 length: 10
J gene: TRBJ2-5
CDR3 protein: ALRGGEETQY

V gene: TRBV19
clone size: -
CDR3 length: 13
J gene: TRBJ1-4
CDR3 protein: ASSIGQVDIEKLF

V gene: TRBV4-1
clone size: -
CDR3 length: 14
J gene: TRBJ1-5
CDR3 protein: ASSQGPGYSNQPQH

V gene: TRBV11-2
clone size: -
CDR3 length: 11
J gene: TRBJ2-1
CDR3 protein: ASSLVPGNEQF

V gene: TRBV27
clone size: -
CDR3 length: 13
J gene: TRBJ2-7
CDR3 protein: ASSPRGPISYEQY

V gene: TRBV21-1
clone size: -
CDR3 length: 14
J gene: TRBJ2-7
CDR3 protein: ASSNRIAGRTYEQY

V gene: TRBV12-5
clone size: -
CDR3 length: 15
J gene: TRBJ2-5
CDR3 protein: ASGLVRRNEIRETQY